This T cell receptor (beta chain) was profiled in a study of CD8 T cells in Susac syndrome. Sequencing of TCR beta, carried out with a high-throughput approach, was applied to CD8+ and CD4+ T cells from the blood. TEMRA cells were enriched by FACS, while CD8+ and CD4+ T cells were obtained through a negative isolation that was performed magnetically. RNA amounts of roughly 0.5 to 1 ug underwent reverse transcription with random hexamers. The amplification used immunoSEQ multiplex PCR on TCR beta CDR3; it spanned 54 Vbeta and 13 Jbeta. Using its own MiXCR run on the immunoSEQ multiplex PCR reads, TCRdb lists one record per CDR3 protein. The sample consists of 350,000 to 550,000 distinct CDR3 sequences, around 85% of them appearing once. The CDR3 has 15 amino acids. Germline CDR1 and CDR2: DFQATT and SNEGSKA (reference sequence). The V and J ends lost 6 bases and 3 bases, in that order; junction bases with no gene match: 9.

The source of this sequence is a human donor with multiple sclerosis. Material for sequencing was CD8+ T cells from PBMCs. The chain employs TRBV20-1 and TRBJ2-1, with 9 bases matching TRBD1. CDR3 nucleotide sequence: TGCAGTGCCAGTCCTCGGGACAGGGTCTACAATGAGCAGTTCTTC. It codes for CSASPRDRVYNEQFF.